Sequencing of this TCR beta chain was carried out in a study of CD8+CD57+ T cells in acquired aplastic anemia. Study as a whole: Around 3.2 ug was the average amount of DNA from sorted CD4+ and CD8+ cells. CD4+ reads averaged around 9.9 million in healthy donors.

This CDR3 is built from 14 residues. Trimming removed 0 bases at V and 2 bases at J, with 8 bases between. CDR1 is DFQATT and CDR2 is SNEGSKA in the germline V gene (reference sequence). The template used for profiling TCR beta VDJ and CDR3 was genomic DNA. TCRdb ran MiXCR on the reads and lists one entry per CDR3 protein. This sample has approximately 130,000 distinct CDR3 sequences, with less than 45% found just once. This clonotype showed up many times. As yet, its antigen is unknown. Overall study results and limits: For CD8+ Simpson's diversity, patients and controls showed no significant difference. Patients and controls shared approximately 28 CD8+ CDR3 sequences.

The clonotype originates from a human donor in good health, serving as a control. The sample comprised sorted CD4+, CD8+, or CD8+CD57+ T cells (not recorded which) from PBMCs. This chain connects TRBV20-1 to TRBJ1-5, with D unclear. This CDR3 reads CSARDDVRNQPQHF. The CDR3 nucleotides read TGCAGTGCTAGAGATGACGTGCGCAATCAGCCCCAGCATTTT.